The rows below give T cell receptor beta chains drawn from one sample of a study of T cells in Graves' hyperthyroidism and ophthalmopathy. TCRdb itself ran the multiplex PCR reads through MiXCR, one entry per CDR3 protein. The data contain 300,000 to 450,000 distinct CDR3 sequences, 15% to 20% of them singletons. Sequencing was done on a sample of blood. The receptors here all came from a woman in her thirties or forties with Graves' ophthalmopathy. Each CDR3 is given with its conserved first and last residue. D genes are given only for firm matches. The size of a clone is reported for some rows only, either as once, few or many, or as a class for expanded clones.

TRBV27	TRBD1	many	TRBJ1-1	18	TGTGCCAGCAGTTTCCGCAGACTCCCTGGACAGGGTATTACTGAAGCTTTCTTT	CASSFRRLPGQGITEAFF
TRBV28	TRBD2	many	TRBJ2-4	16	TGTGCCAGCAGCCCCATTTGGGGAGGGGAGGTGGACATTCAGTACTTC	CASSPIWGGEVDIQYF
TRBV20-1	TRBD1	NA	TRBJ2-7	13	TGCAGTGCGGGACAGGAGAGTGGATACGAGCAGTACTTC	CSAGQESGYEQYF
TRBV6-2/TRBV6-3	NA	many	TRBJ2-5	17	TGTGCCAGCAGTTACATAGAGGAAGCTACCTCACAAGAGACCCAGTACTTC	CASSYIEEATSQETQYF
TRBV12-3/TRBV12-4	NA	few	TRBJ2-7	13	TGTGCCAGCAGTTTTTCGCAGGGGTTCGAGCAGTACTTC	CASSFSQGFEQYF
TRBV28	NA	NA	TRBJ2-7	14	TGTGCCAGCAGGGCCGGGACGGGGATGGGCGAGCAGTACTTC	CASRAGTGMGEQYF
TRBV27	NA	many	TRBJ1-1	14	TGTGCCAGCAGTTTATCGGTCGTCGGCTCTGAAGCTTTCTTT	CASSLSVVGSEAFF
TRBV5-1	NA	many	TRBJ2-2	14	TGCGCCAGCAGGCCCGACAGTTCCACCGGGGAGCTGTTTTTT	CASRPDSSTGELFF
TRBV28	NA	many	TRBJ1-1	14	TGTGCCAGCAGTTTTCATCAATTAGGGACTGAAGCTTTCTTT	CASSFHQLGTEAFF
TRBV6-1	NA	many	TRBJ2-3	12	TGTGCCAGCAGACTAAAAGGAAATACGCAGTATTTT	CASRLKGNTQYF